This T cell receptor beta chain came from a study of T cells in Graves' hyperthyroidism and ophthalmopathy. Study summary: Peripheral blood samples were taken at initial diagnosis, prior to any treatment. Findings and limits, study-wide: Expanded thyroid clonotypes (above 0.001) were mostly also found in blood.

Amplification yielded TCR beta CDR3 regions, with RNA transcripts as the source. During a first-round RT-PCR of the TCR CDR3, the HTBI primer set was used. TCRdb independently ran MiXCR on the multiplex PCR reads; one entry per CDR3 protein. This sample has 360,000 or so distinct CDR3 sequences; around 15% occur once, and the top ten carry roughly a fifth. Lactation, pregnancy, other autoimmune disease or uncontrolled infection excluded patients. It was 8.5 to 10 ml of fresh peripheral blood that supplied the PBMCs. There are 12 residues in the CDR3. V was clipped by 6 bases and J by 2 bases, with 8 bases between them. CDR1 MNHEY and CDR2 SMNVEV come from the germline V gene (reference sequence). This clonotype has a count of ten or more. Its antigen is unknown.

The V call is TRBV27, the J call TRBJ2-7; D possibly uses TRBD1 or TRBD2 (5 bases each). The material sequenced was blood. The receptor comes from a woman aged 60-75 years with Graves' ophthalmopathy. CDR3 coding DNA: TGTGCCAGCAGCCGGGACGCCTACGAGCAGTACTTC. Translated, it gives CASSRDAYEQYF.